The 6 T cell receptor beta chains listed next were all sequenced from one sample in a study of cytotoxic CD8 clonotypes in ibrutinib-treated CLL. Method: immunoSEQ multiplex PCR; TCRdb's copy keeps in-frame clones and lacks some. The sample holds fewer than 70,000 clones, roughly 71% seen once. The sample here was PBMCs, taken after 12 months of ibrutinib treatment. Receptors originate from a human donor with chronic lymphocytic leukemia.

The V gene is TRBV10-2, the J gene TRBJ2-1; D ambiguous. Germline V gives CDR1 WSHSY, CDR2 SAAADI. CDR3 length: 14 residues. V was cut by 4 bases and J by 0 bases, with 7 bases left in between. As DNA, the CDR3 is TGCGCCAGCAGTGGGACGAGCTCCTACAATGAGCAGTTCTTC. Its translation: CASSGTSSYNEQFF.

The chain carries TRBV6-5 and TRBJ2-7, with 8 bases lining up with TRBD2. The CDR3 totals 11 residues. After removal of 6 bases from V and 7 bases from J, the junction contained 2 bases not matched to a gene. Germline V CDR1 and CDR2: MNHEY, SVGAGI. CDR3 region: CASSRGGEQYF. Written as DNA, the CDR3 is TGTGCCAGCAGCCGCGGGGGGGAGCAGTACTTC.

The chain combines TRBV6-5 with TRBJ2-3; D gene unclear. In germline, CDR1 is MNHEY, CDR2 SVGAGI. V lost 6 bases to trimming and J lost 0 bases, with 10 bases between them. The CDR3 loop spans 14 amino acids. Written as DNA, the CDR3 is TGTGCCAGCAGATCGACCGTTAGCACAGATACGCAGTATTTT. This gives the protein CASRSTVSTDTQYF.

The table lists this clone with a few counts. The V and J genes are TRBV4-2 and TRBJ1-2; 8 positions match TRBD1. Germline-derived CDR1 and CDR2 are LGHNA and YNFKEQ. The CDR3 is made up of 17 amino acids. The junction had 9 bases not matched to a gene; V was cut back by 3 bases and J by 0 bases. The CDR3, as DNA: TGTGCCAGCAGCCAGGGACTTGGACAGGGCTCTAACTATGGCTACACCTTC. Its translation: CASSQGLGQGSNYGYTF.

CDR3 bases: TGTGCCAGCAGAGGACAGGGGTTCACTCAGCCCCAGCATTTT. Protein: CASRGQGFTQPQHF. The rearrangement links TRBV6-6 to TRBJ1-5, with TRBD1 matching 9 bases. V trimming: 6 bases; J trimming: 6 bases; junction bases outside the gene matches: 6. The CDR3 spans 14 residues. Germline V lookup: CDR1 MNHNY, CDR2 SVGAGI (reference sequence).

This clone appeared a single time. CDR3 residues: CASSLTAGTSGRYTGELFF. For the CDR3, the DNA is TGCGCCAGCAGCTTGACTGCCGGGACTAGCGGGAGATACACCGGGGAGCTGTTTTTT. The J gene is TRBJ2-2, the V gene TRBV5-1, with 14 bases aligning to TRBD2. CDR3 length: 19 residues. With V trimmed by 1 base and J by 3 bases, 8 bases remained unmatched. Germline loops: CDR1 SGHRS, CDR2 YFSETQ.